The 19 T cell receptor beta chains listed next were all sequenced from one sample in a study of identical twins listed by TCRdb under 2016. The receptor library was made with 5' RACE. Sequencing was carried out with an Illumina HiSeq 2000. In-frame beta chains were kept once TCRdb had trimmed the public reads at Q25 with fastp and called clones with MiXCR. CDR3 protein duplicates are merged, each entry listing the most common genes and DNA. In this sample the table shows around 1.7 million distinct CDR3 sequences, less than 35% of which occur a single time. The biggest ten clones account for around 0.25% of the sample. Sequenced input: cord blood. The receptors derive from a newborn girl in good health.

V is TRBV28 and J is TRBJ2-3; weak D call: TRBD2 (6 bases). V dropped 3 bases and J dropped 3 bases, with 16 bases sitting between them. Germline CDR1 MDHEN, CDR2 SYDVKM. The CDR3 extends over 16 amino acids. CDR3 protein: CASSFSDWGLTDTQYF. As DNA, the CDR3 is TGTGCCAGCAGTTTCTCTGACTGGGGACTGACAGATACGCAGTATTTT.

The table lists this clonotype with a few counts. The chain has TRBV20-1 and TRBJ2-1; D is perhaps TRBD1 (6 bases). This CDR3 is 17 amino acids long. V was clipped by 1 base and J by 0 bases, with 16 bases between them. CDR1 is DFQATT and CDR2 is SNEGSKA in the germline V gene (reference sequence). The CDR3 is CSARAHRHRVSYNEQFF. In nucleotides, the CDR3 is TGCAGTGCTAGAGCGCACAGGCACAGGGTCTCCTACAATGAGCAGTTCTTC.

At least ten counts were recorded for this clonotype. The chain is built from TRBV12-3 or TRBV12-4 and TRBJ2-1; TRBD2 aligns across 11 bases. The CDR3 loop spans 18 amino acids. With V trimmed by 5 bases and J by 10 bases, 19 bases remained unmatched. The CDR3 region is CASSPPHILAGGLREQFF. In DNA, the CDR3 is TGTGCCAGCAGTCCTCCCCATATTCTAGCGGGAGGACTAAGGGAGCAGTTCTTC.

With regard to this clonotype: This could be a read error, since a much larger clone is one nucleotide away. This chain links TRBV28 with TRBJ2-7; the D gene is possibly TRBD1 (5 bases). CDR3 size: 17 residues. Germline V gene lookup returns CDR1 MDHEN and CDR2 SYDVKM. The CDR3 loop reads CAGSLVQALRTSYEQYF. CDR3 in DNA: TGTGCCGGCAGTTTGGTACAGGCCCTGAGAACCTCCTACGAGCAGTACTTC.

The chain has TRBV20-1 and TRBJ2-5; the D gene is possibly TRBD2 (6 bases). The tail of the sequence fits TRBJ2-7 better, so the J call may be wrong. Germline V CDR1 and CDR2: DFQATT, SNEGSKA (reference sequence). This CDR3 comprises 13 residues. CDR3 sequence: CSAWDSSTGEQYF. For the CDR3, the DNA is TGCAGTGCGTGGGACTCCTCTACAGGCGAGCAGTACTTC.

This clonotype was counted a few times. The rearrangement links TRBV20-1 to TRBJ2-7; 13 bases match TRBD2. Unmatched junction bases numbered 2, after V lost 3 bases and J lost 3 bases. Germline V lookup: CDR1 DFQATT, CDR2 SNEGSKA (reference sequence). This CDR3 contains 14 residues. CDR3 DNA: TGCAGTGCTAGGGGGACTAGCGGGGTCTACGAGCAGTACTTC. Translation: CSARGTSGVYEQYF.

This clonotype turned up a few times. The chain employs TRBV7-9 and TRBJ1-1; 8 positions match TRBD1. The germline V gene encodes CDR1 SEHNR and CDR2 FQNEAQ (reference sequence). The CDR3 totals 13 residues. V gave up 6 bases and J gave up 3 bases; unmatched junction bases: 3. CDR3 loop: CASRRQGYTEAFF. The CDR3 bases are TGTGCCAGCAGGCGACAGGGGTACACTGAAGCTTTCTTT.

This clonotype was seen a handful of times. The V call is TRBV3-1, the J call TRBJ2-1; no definite D call. This CDR3 has 15 amino acids. The germline V gene has CDR1 LGHDT and CDR2 YNNKEL (reference sequence). Deletions cut 4 bases from V and 0 bases from J, with 10 bases between. The CDR3 DNA is TGTGCCAGCAGCCCTGGGTTCAGCTCCTACAATGAGCAGTTCTTC. Protein: CASSPGFSSYNEQFF.

This clonotype was seen only a few times. The gene calls are TRBV14 and TRBJ1-1; no definite D call. The germline V gene has CDR1 SGHDN and CDR2 FVKESK. The CDR3 covers 13 residues. V was clipped by 3 bases and J by 4 bases, with 9 bases between them. Here the CDR3 reads CASSQGLGTEAFF. CDR3 DNA: TGTGCCAGCAGCCAGGGTCTCGGCACTGAAGCTTTCTTT.

This clonotype occurred a few times. The CDR3 DNA is TGTGCCAGCAGCCCATACAGGGGTTTTTCACCCCTCCACTTT. It is translated as CASSPYRGFSPLHF. The chain joins TRBV7-2 to TRBJ1-6; 7 nucleotides line up with TRBD1. Germline values: CDR1 SGHTA, CDR2 FQGNSA. The CDR3 is 14 residues long. The V gene end was trimmed by 5 bases and the J gene end by 9 bases; junction bases not matched to a gene: 7. The whole variable domain, filled in from reference TRBV7-2 and TRBJ1-6, reads GAGVSQSPSNKVTEKGKDVELRCDPISGHTALYWYRQSLGQGLEFLIYFQGNSAPDKSGLPSDRFSAERTGGSVSTLTIQRTQQEDSAVYLCASSPYRGFSPLHFGNGTRLTVT.

The table lists this clonotype with a count of one. One base away lies a much larger clone, so this may be a sequencing read error. The V gene is TRBV6-2 or TRBV6-3, the J gene TRBJ2-5; TRBD2 is a possible D gene (6 bases). Trimming cost V 4 bases and J 11 bases, with 20 bases left between them. The CDR3 is 14 amino acids. Germline V lookup: CDR1 MNHEY, CDR2 SVGEGT. Here the CDR3 reads CASSLREINNEQYF. The CDR3 DNA reads as TGTGCCAGCAGTTTGCGGGAAATCAACAATGAGCAGTACTTC.

V and J are TRBV19 and TRBJ2-7; no definite D call. The length of the CDR3 is 13 residues. Germline V CDR1 and CDR2: LNHDA, SQIVND (reference sequence). V was pared by 3 bases and J by 7 bases, with 13 bases between. CDR3: CASSMDRSNEQYF. The CDR3, as DNA: TGTGCCAGTAGTATGGACCGATCCAATGAGCAGTACTTC.

The J gene is TRBJ2-7, the V gene TRBV10-3, with TRBD1 identical over 9 bases. This CDR3 spans 19 amino acids. CDR1 is ENHRY, CDR2 SYGVKD, per germline. Unmatched junction bases numbered 25, after V lost 6 bases and J lost 7 bases. The CDR3 bases are TGTGCCATCAGGGGATTGGACGGGACAGGGAATCTTGATTCGGGAGAGCAGTACTTC. Translation gives CAIRGLDGTGNLDSGEQYF.

The sample holds one count of this clonotype. The gene calls are TRBV28 and TRBJ1-5, with unresolved D. The CDR3 length is 13 residues. The ends were cut back, 5 bases at V and 5 bases at J, with 10 bases in the middle. CDR1 MDHEN and CDR2 SYDVKM come from the germline V gene. Here the CDR3 reads CASSPSPHQPQHF. The CDR3 nucleotides are TGTGCCAGCAGTCCAAGCCCCCATCAGCCCCAGCATTTT.

The rearrangement joins TRBV3-1 to TRBJ2-2, with D perhaps TRBD2 (6 bases). The CDR3 has 17 amino acids. V lost 4 bases to trimming and J lost 0 bases, with 15 bases between them. Germline lookup yields CDR1 LGHDT and CDR2 YNNKEL (reference sequence). The CDR3 reads CASSPHSGGANTGELFF. CDR3 DNA: TGTGCCAGCAGCCCCCATAGCGGAGGCGCGAACACCGGGGAGCTGTTTTTT.

With regard to this clonotype: At one end the junction does not follow the germline gene, possibly because of a read error. The CDR3 bases are TGCGCCGGCAGCCTAAAAGAGACCCAGTACTTC. It specifies CAGSLKETQYF. This rearrangement joins TRBV5-1 to TRBJ2-5, with unresolved D. From germline, CDR1 is SGHRS and CDR2 YFSETQ. The CDR3 totals 11 residues.

The rearrangement uses TRBV18 and TRBJ1-4, with D unclear. Per germline, CDR1 KGHSH and CDR2 LQKENI. The CDR3 is made up of 14 amino acids. Trimming pared 3 bases from V and 7 bases from J, leaving 12 bases between. For the CDR3, the DNA is TGTGCCAGCTCACCCTCGACCCGGGGTGAAAAACTGTTTTTT. Its protein product is CASSPSTRGEKLFF.

The V call is TRBV5-1, the J call TRBJ2-5, with a possible D match to TRBD1 (5 bases). Germline V gene sequence: CDR1 SGHRS, CDR2 YFSETQ. CDR3 length: 14 residues. V was pared by 3 bases and J by 5 bases, with 14 bases between. The CDR3 coding sequence is TGCGCCAGCAGCTCCGCCAGGGTCGAGGAGACCCAGTACTTC. Amino acids: CASSSARVEETQYF.

The CDR3 spells CASSFRAVEQYF. The CDR3 DNA reads TGTGCCAGCAGTTTTCGCGCGGTCGAGCAGTACTTC. The chain joins TRBV12-3 or TRBV12-4 to TRBJ2-7; D gene ambiguous. The germline V and J ends were trimmed by 3 bases and 6 bases, with 9 bases remaining between them. This CDR3 contains 12 residues.